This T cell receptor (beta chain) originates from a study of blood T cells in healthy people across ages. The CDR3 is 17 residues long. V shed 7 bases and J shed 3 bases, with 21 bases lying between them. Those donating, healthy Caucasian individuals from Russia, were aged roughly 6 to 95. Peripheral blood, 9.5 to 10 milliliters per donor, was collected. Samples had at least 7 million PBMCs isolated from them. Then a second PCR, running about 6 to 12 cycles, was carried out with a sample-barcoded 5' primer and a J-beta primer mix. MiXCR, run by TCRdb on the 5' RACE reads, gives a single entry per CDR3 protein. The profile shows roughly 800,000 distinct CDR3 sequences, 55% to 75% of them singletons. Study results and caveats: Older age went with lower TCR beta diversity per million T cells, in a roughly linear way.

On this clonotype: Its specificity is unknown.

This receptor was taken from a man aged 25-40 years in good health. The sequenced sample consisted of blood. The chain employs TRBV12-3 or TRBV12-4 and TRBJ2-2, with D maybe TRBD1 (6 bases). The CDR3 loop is CASTRRRTALDTGELFF. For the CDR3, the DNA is TGTGCCAGCACTAGAAGGCGGACAGCTCTTGACACCGGGGAGCTGTTTTTT.